Shown below are 17 T cell receptor beta chains from a single sample sequenced in a study of T cell changes during pregnancy in multiple sclerosis. Data came from immunoSEQ multiplex PCR; TCRdb stores just in-frame clones and leaves some out. The sample lists some 48,000 clones; about 93% were seen once. Material: CD4+ T cells from peripheral blood mononuclear cells, obtained after pregnancy. These receptors originate from a female donor in good health, enrolled as a control in a pregnancy study.

This clone was counted once. The V gene is TRBV13, the J gene TRBJ1-1; tentatively, D is TRBD1 (5 bases). V lost 8 bases to trimming and J lost 4 bases, with 14 bases between them. Germline CDR1 PRHDT, CDR2 FYEKMQ (reference sequence). The CDR3 loop spans 13 amino acids. The CDR3 protein is CASRVSGRTEAFF. CDR3 nucleotides: TGTGCCAGCCGCGTCTCAGGGCGCACTGAAGCTTTCTTT.

The V call is TRBV9, the J call TRBJ1-1; D not resolved. The CDR3 totals 16 residues. V lost 4 bases and J 1 base, leaving 17 bases between the germline ends. Per the germline V gene, CDR1 is SGDLS and CDR2 is YYNGEE. CDR3 bases: TGTGCCAGCAGCCCATCCGGTAGCCAAGCGAACACTGAAGCTTTCTTT. Translation gives CASSPSGSQANTEAFF.

This clone has just one count. This sequence joins TRBV6-5 and TRBJ2-7; no definite D call. Trimming cost V 8 bases and J 5 bases, with 10 bases left between them. There are 11 residues in the CDR3. CDR1 and CDR2 from the germline V gene are MNHEY and SVGAGI. The CDR3 sequence: CASHNTNEQYF. The CDR3 DNA sequence: TGTGCCAGCCACAACACAAACGAGCAGTACTTC.

This chain uses TRBV10-3 with TRBJ2-7; 14 bases fit TRBD2. The germline gives CDR1 ENHRY, CDR2 SYGVKD. The CDR3 length is 16 residues. Losses at the gene ends were 11 bases for V and 3 bases for J; bases not matched to a gene: 12. CDR3 nucleotide sequence: TGTGCCTCACGGACTAGCGGGAGGATCCCGGGCTACGAGCAGTACTTC. This encodes CASRTSGRIPGYEQYF.

This chain joins TRBV14 and TRBJ1-4, with TRBD1 matching 8 bases. This CDR3 comprises 15 residues. Germline V gives CDR1 SGHDN, CDR2 FVKESK. The trim removed 1 base at V and 6 bases at J, leaving 4 bases unmatched. This CDR3 reads CASSQVGQGHEKLFF. The CDR3 DNA follows: TGTGCCAGCAGCCAAGTTGGACAGGGCCATGAAAAACTGTTTTTT.

This chain joins TRBV7-3 and TRBJ2-3; 13 nucleotides match TRBD2. After removal of 5 bases from V and 1 base from J, the junction contained 6 bases not matched to a gene. CDR1 SGHTA and CDR2 FQGTGA come from the germline V gene. There are 17 residues in the CDR3. As DNA, the CDR3 is TGTGCCAGCAGCGTATTACTAGCGGGGGGGGGCACAGATACGCAGTATTTT. This sequence encodes CASSVLLAGGGTDTQYF.

This rearrangement joins TRBV2 to TRBJ1-5, with D perhaps TRBD1 (6 bases). CDR3 length: 15 amino acids. CDR1 and CDR2 (germline): SNHLY, FYNNEI. Trimming took 3 bases from V and 4 from J, leaving 13 bases between them. The DNA for the CDR3 is TGTGCCAGCAGTGAGAGTAGGCAGGGGAATCAGCCCCAGCATTTT. Translating it yields CASSESRQGNQPQHF.

This clone was counted once. Relative to the germline gene, one junction end is altered; a read error may explain this. J is TRBJ1-2 and V is TRBV27; 8 nucleotides align to TRBD1. The CDR3 is made up of 13 amino acids. Germline CDR1 is MNHEY and CDR2 is SMNVEV (reference sequence). The CDR3 DNA is TGTGCCAGCAGTTTAAGACAGGGGCGGGTTTTTTTCTTC. The encoded protein is CASSLRQGRVFFF.

The chain uses TRBV11-3 and TRBJ2-1, with 10 bases matching TRBD2. The CDR3 spans 18 residues. V lost 5 bases and J lost 4; bases outside the gene matches: 14. CDR1 is SGHNT and CDR2 is YENEEA in the germline V gene. The CDR3 spells CASSQTSGRQRKYNEQFF. DNA for the CDR3: TGTGCCAGCAGCCAGACTAGCGGGCGGCAAAGGAAATACAATGAGCAGTTCTTC. The variable domain in full, with the rest retrieved from reference TRBV11-3 and TRBJ2-1, is EAGVVQSPRYKIIEKKQPVAFWCNPISGHNTLYWYLQNLGQGPELLIRYENEEAVDDSQLPKDRFSAERLKGVDSTLKIQPAELGDSAVYLCASSQTSGRQRKYNEQFFGPGTRLTVL.

The chain carries TRBV6-6 and TRBJ2-7; TRBD1 might be the D (5 bases). The V end was cut by 6 bases, the J end by 4 bases, with 13 bases between. This CDR3 spans 13 amino acids. Germline CDR1 is MNHNY and CDR2 is SVGAGI (reference sequence). CDR3 in amino acids: CASSPNDSYEQYF. The CDR3 DNA sequence: TGTGCCAGCAGCCCCAACGACAGTTACGAGCAGTACTTC.

This clone showed up just once. The genes are TRBV7-8 and TRBJ2-3; maybe TRBD2 (5 bases). The CDR3 runs 15 residues. The germline gives CDR1 SGHVS, CDR2 FQNEAQ. V shed 2 bases and J shed 0 bases, with 9 bases lying between them. In DNA, the CDR3 is TGTGCCAGCAGCTTAAAGCGGACTAGCACAGATACGCAGTATTTT. It encodes CASSLKRTSTDTQYF.

The chain links TRBV4-2 to TRBJ2-7; 9 positions match TRBD2. This CDR3 comprises 18 residues. With V trimmed by 4 bases and J by 0 bases, 13 bases remained unmatched. CDR1 and CDR2 (germline): LGHNA, YNFKEQ. In DNA, the CDR3 is TGTGCCAGCAGCCCCCAGGTAGCGGGAGTTGGGGGCTCCTACGAGCAGTACTTC. As protein: CASSPQVAGVGGSYEQYF.

The V and J genes are TRBV29-1 and TRBJ2-5; the match to TRBD1 covers 9 bases. The CDR3 length is 14 residues. V lost 5 bases and J lost 7; bases outside the gene matches: 11. CDR1 and CDR2 from the germline V gene are SQVTM and ANQGSEA. As DNA, the CDR3 is TGCAGCGTTCGGTCGGAAGGGGGACAGGGGACCCAGTACTTC. It is translated as CSVRSEGGQGTQYF.

The chain joins TRBV29-1 to TRBJ1-1, with D perhaps matching TRBD1 (6 bases). The V gene's germline CDR1 is SQVTM and CDR2 ANQGSEA. Deletions cut 6 bases from V and 0 bases from J, with 17 bases between. The CDR3 length is 15 residues. For the CDR3, the DNA is TGCAGCGTGTCGACAGGTGGGTCTGTGAACACTGAAGCTTTCTTT. Encoded protein: CSVSTGGSVNTEAFF.

CDR3 amino acids: CASTKDSNQPQHF. CDR3 in DNA: TGTGCCAGCACTAAAGATAGCAATCAGCCCCAGCATTTT. The chain couples TRBV25-1 to TRBJ1-5; D not resolved. CDR1 and CDR2 (germline): MGHDK, SYGVNS. The germline V and J ends were trimmed by 7 bases and 0 bases, with 7 bases remaining between them. The CDR3 totals 13 residues.

The chain carries TRBV2 and TRBJ2-7; D not resolved. Deletions cut 4 bases from V and 5 bases from J, with 6 bases between. Germline V CDR1 and CDR2: SNHLY, FYNNEI. CDR3 length: 11 amino acids. The CDR3 bases are TGTGCCAGCAGTGCTTCCCACGAGCAGTACTTC. Translating it yields CASSASHEQYF.

The chain carries TRBV6-1 and TRBJ2-3; 8 nucleotides match TRBD2. With V trimmed by 5 bases and J by 1 base, 5 bases remained unmatched. Per the germline V gene, CDR1 is MNHNS and CDR2 is SASEGT. The CDR3 spans 15 residues. The CDR3 sequence: CASSNSGARTDTQYF. CDR3 DNA: TGTGCCAGCAGTAATAGCGGGGCACGCACAGATACGCAGTATTTT.